This T cell receptor (beta chain) is from a study of regulatory T cells in long-lasting Graves disease. Study information: Freshly diagnosed Graves' patients had used antithyroid drugs for under 3 months.

The CDR3 is made up of 15 amino acids. The V end lost 6 bases, the J end lost 1 base, and 15 bases lay between the germline ends. Germline CDR1 reads MNHNS; CDR2 reads SASEGT. This clonotype was counted between two and nine times. Its antigen is not known. Arm-PCR with iRepertoire HTBI primers amplified the CDR3 regions for these TCR beta libraries. TCRdb processed the multiplex PCR reads anew with MiXCR; each CDR3 protein has one entry. The table lists 400,000 to 500,000 distinct CDR3 sequences, roughly 17% of them singletons. Described time point: newly diagnosed GD, antithyroid drugs for less than 3 months. With RNA extracted from PBMCs as input, the TCR library was made. Study-level points and caveats: Patients with persistent disease shared some 2,900 public clonotypes, outpacing the roughly 970 shared by new patients. Lower TCR diversity characterized persistent Graves' patients relative to newly diagnosed patients.

The sample also formed part of further work on T cells in Graves' hyperthyroidism and ophthalmopathy. From that second work: The study left out patients who had uncontrolled infection, other autoimmune disease, pregnancy or lactation.

The clonotype originates from a woman aged 25 to 39 with Graves disease. The J gene is TRBJ2-5, the V gene TRBV6-1; TRBD2 might be the D (5 bases). This sample comprised peripheral blood mononuclear cells (PBMCs), obtained at new diagnosis, from a patient treated with antithyroid drugs. The DNA for the CDR3 is TGTGCCAGCAGCCGACTCGAAGCGGTCCAAGAGACCCAGTACTTC. It is translated as CASSRLEAVQETQYF.